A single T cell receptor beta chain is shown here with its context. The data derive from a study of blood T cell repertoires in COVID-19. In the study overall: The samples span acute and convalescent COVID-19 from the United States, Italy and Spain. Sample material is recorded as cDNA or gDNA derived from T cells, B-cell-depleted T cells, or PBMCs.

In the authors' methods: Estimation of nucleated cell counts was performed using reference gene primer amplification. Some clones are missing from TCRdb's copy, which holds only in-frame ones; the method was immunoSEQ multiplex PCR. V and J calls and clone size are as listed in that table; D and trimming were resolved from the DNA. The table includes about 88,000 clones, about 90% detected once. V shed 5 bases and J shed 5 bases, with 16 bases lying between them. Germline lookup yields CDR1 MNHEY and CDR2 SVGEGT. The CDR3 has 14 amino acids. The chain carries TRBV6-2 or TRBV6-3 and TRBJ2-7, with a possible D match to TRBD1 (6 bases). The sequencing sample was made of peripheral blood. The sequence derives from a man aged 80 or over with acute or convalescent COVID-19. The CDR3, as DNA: TGTGCCAGCAGTCCAGGCCCAGGGGCAAACGAGCAGTACTTC. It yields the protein CASSPGPGANEQYF.